This TCR beta chain was retrieved from a study of OX40 agonist ivuxolimab in advanced cancers. The overall study: Patients were treated with intravenous ivuxolimab, dosed at 0.01 to 10 mg/kg and infused every 2 weeks. Overall study findings and caveats: Clonal expansion by week 6 occurred in CD4+ and CD8+ blood T cells (at 0.1 to 3.0 mg/kg). Expanded clones were, on average, more numerous among CD8+ T cells than CD4+. Determination of antigen specificity was not performed for the expanded peripheral T cells.

The data were produced by immunoSEQ multiplex PCR, yet TCRdb's version contains in-frame clones alone and is incomplete. The table lists 99,000 or so clones, about four fifths of them singletons. The CDR3 covers 15 residues. Trimming stripped 5 bases from V and 3 bases from J, with 14 bases between. Germline values: CDR1 SGHTA, CDR2 FQGTGA. In regard to this clone: The antigen is not known.

The V and J genes are TRBV7-3 and TRBJ1-3; the D gene is possibly TRBD1 (5 bases). This TCR was sampled from an adult with an advanced solid tumor such as melanoma, head and neck, liver or kidney cancer. The sequenced sample was CD4+ or CD8+ T cells sorted from blood, obtained in a trial of the OX40 agonist ivuxolimab. CDR3 amino acids: CASSPLGGYGNTIYF. The CDR3 DNA sequence: TGTGCCAGCAGCCCCTTGGGGGGGTATGGAAACACCATATATTTT.